This T cell receptor beta chain stems from a study of blood T cell repertoires in COVID-19. The table came from immunoSEQ multiplex PCR; TCRdb's copy has only in-frame clones and leaves some out. The sample includes about 180,000 clones, 86% of them seen just once. The V gene end was trimmed by 5 bases and the J gene end by 2 bases; junction bases not matched to a gene: 6. The germline gives CDR1 PRHDT, CDR2 FYEKMQ (reference sequence). This CDR3 is 15 amino acids long. The sample taken for sequencing was PBMCs or T cells enriched from blood (not recorded which). The sequence was obtained from a woman aged 25 to 39 who had recovered from COVID-19. J is TRBJ2-1 and V is TRBV13, with 7 bases matching TRBD2. In DNA form, the CDR3 reads TGTGCCAGCAGCCTCGTAGCGGGTACCTACAATGAGCAGTTCTTC. Translating it yields CASSLVAGTYNEQFF.